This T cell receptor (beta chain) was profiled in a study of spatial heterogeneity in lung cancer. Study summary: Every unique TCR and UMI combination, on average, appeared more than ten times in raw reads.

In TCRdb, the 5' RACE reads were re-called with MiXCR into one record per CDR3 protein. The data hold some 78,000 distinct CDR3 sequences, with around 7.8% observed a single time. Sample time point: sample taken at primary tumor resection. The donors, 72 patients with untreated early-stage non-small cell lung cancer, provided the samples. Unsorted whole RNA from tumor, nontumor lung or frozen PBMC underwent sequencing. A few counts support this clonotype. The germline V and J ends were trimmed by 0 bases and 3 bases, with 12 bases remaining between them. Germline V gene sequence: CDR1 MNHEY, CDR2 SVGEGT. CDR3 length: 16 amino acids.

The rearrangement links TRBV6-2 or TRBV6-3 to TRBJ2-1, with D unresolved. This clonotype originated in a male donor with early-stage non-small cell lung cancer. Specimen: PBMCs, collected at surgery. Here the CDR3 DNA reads TGTGCCAGCAGTTACTCGAGGCAGGTCGGCTACAATGAGCAGTTCTTC. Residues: CASSYSRQVGYNEQFF.